The source of this TCR beta chain is a study of blood T cell repertoires in COVID-19. Sequencing used immunoSEQ multiplex PCR; TCRdb keeps in-frame clones, though not all of them. Among some 370,000 clones listed, about 89% were seen once. V lost 2 bases to trimming and J lost 10 bases, with 12 bases between them. The CDR3 has 13 residues. The germline gives CDR1 GTSNPN, CDR2 SVGIG (reference sequence). The material sequenced was peripheral blood. The V and J genes are TRBV30 and TRBJ1-6, with no clear D. The receptor's source is a woman aged 25 to 45 with COVID-19, enrolled during active disease. The CDR3 coding sequence is TGTGCCTGGAGTCGGGGTGAAGAGTCACCCCTCCACTTT. It translates to CAWSRGEESPLHF.